Listed below are T cell receptor beta chains from one sample, sequenced in a study of T cell repertoires in cytomegalovirus infection. One entry per CDR3 protein results from TCRdb running MiXCR on the reads. The sample lists about 360,000 distinct CDR3 sequences; 15% to 20% were seen once. Sequenced sample: PBMCs. The receptors originated from a human donor in good health (CMV status not recorded). Some clones in this sample may be carry-over from other donors' samples. CDR3s include the opening cysteine and the closing phenylalanine or tryptophan. A D gene is named only where the DNA matches it firmly. Only part of the rows carry a size: once, few, many, or a class if the clone is expanded.

j_call	d_call	clone_size	v_call	cdr3_aa	cdr3_nt
TRBJ2-5	TRBD2	.	TRBV6-1	CASRDPPRLAGYQETQYF	TGTGCCAGCAGGGACCCTCCGAGACTAGCGGGATACCAAGAGACCCAGTACTTC
TRBJ2-5	TRBD2	.	TRBV20-1	CSARDSGTSRETQYF	TGCAGTGCTAGAGATAGCGGGACTAGTAGGGAGACCCAGTACTTC
TRBJ2-5	.	many	TRBV7-8	CASSLRSGGETQYF	TGTGCCAGCAGCTTAAGGTCAGGCGGAGAGACCCAGTACTTC
TRBJ1-6	.	few	TRBV2	CASSERLLDSPLHF	TGTGCCAGCAGTGAAAGGCTGCTGGATTCACCCCTCCACTTT
TRBJ2-5	.	.	TRBV18	CASSPRWGETQYF	TGTGCCAGCTCACCACGCTGGGGGGAGACCCAGTACTTC
TRBJ2-1	.	few	TRBV3-1	CASSQYRAGSNEQFF	TGTGCCAGCAGCCAATACAGGGCGGGTAGCAATGAGCAGTTCTTC
TRBJ1-2	TRBD1	.	TRBV5-6	CASSMDRGVYTF	TGTGCCAGCAGTATGGACAGGGGAGTCTACACCTTC
TRBJ2-7	.	few	TRBV7-6	CASSLEGNAYEQYF	TGTGCCAGCAGCTTAGAGGGGAACGCCTACGAGCAGTACTTC
TRBJ2-3	TRBD2	many	TRBV7-2	CASSLAGGVDTQYF	TGTGCCAGCAGCTTAGCCGGGGGGGTAGATACGCAGTATTTT
TRBJ2-5	TRBD2	few	TRBV5-1	CASSLAGGPEETQYF	TGCGCCAGCAGCTTGGCGGGAGGGCCCGAAGAGACCCAGTACTTC
TRBJ2-1	.	.	TRBV27	CASKPRVRDEQFF	TGTGCCAGCAAGCCCCGGGTTAGGGATGAGCAGTTCTTC
TRBJ2-5	TRBD2	many	TRBV11-2	CASSATSGRAPIETQYF	TGTGCCAGCAGCGCGACTAGCGGGAGGGCCCCCATTGAGACCCAGTACTTC
TRBJ2-2	.	.	TRBV20-1	CSARPGPGELFF	TGCAGTGCGAGACCAGGGCCAGGGGAGCTGTTTTTT
TRBJ1-2	TRBD1	.	TRBV9	CASSPGDSGYGYTF	TGTGCCAGCAGCCCAGGGGACAGCGGCTATGGCTACACCTTC
TRBJ2-3	.	many	TRBV7-2	CASSLQRAGDTQYF	TGTGCCAGCAGCCTCCAACGGGCCGGGGATACGCAGTATTTT
TRBJ2-2	.	.	TRBV19	CASSPRGSLANTGELFF	TGTGCCAGTAGTCCCAGGGGTAGCCTAGCGAACACCGGGGAGCTGTTTTTT
TRBJ2-1	.	few	TRBV20-1	CSARDPTSPYNEQFF	TGCAGTGCTAGAGATCCCACCAGCCCCTACAATGAGCAGTTCTTC
TRBJ2-1	.	.	TRBV2	CASSDTPNEQFF	TGTGCCAGCAGTGATACCCCCAATGAGCAGTTCTTC
TRBJ2-3	TRBD2	few	TRBV15	CATSRGAGGPTDTQYF	TGTGCCACCAGCAGAGGAGCGGGGGGGCCCACAGATACGCAGTATTTT
TRBJ2-1	TRBD2	many	TRBV7-2	CASSLELAGGRNEQFF	TGTGCCAGCAGCTTAGAACTAGCGGGGGGGCGCAATGAGCAGTTCTTC
TRBJ1-1	TRBD1	few	TRBV12-3/TRBV12-4	CASRIQGTAEAFF	TGTGCCAGCAGGATACAGGGGACCGCTGAAGCTTTCTTT
TRBJ1-5	.	many	TRBV7-9	CASSLALMGDWNQPQHF	TGTGCCAGCAGCTTAGCGTTGATGGGGGATTGGAATCAGCCCCAGCATTTT
TRBJ2-5	TRBD2	many	TRBV7-9	CASSLGLAGAISQETQYF	TGTGCCAGCAGCTTAGGGCTAGCGGGGGCCATTAGCCAAGAGACCCAGTACTTC
TRBJ2-3	.	once	TRBV29-1	CSVDVGESVIDTQYF	TGCAGCGTTGATGTAGGGGAGAGTGTAATAGATACGCAGTATTTT
TRBJ1-1	TRBD1	many	TRBV7-8	CASSGSTGPTEAFF	TGTGCCAGCAGCGGCTCGACAGGGCCAACTGAAGCTTTCTTT
TRBJ2-5	TRBD1	.	TRBV24-1	CATSDHRDREETQYF	TGTGCCACCAGTGACCACCGGGACAGAGAAGAGACCCAGTACTTC
TRBJ1-5	.	.	TRBV7-2	CASSLHSTRPQHF	TGTGCCAGCAGCTTACACAGCACCCGGCCCCAGCATTTT
TRBJ2-2	.	many	TRBV7-2	CASSLVIAAGELFF	TGTGCCAGCAGCTTAGTTATAGCGGCCGGGGAGCTGTTTTTT
TRBJ2-1	TRBD2	many	TRBV15	CATSLTPAGWVDEQFF	TGTGCCACCAGCCTCACCCCAGCGGGATGGGTGGATGAGCAGTTCTTC
TRBJ1-5	TRBD1	.	TRBV4-3	CASSLTGEGQPEHF	TGCGCCAGCAGCCTGACAGGGGAAGGTCAGCCCGAGCATTTT
TRBJ1-1	.	few	TRBV6-2/TRBV6-3	CASSYIENTEAFF	TGTGCCAGCAGTTACATAGAGAACACTGAAGCTTTCTTT
TRBJ1-1	.	.	TRBV20-1	CSATSGQANTFF	TGCAGTGCCACATCGGGACAAGCAAATACTTTCTTT
TRBJ2-7	.	.	TRBV20-1	CSARDRSYEQYF	TGCAGTGCTAGAGATCGCAGCTACGAGCAGTACTTC
TRBJ2-7	TRBD2	few	TRBV5-1	CASSDTSGKGEQYF	TGCGCCAGCAGCGATACTAGCGGGAAAGGCGAGCAGTACTTC
TRBJ2-5	.	.	TRBV30	CAWSVEETQYF	TGTGCCTGGAGTGTAGAAGAGACCCAGTACTTC
TRBJ2-7	.	few	TRBV6-2/TRBV6-3	CASRRGGRTYEQYF	TGTGCCAGCAGGCGCGGGGGCCGCACCTACGAGCAGTACTTC
TRBJ2-3	.	many	TRBV7-9	CASSLETEPDTQYF	TGTGCCAGCAGCTTAGAAACGGAACCAGATACGCAGTATTTT
TRBJ1-4	.	few	TRBV4-3	CASSQGSGWGEKLFF	TGCGCCAGCAGCCAAGGGTCCGGGTGGGGAGAAAAACTGTTTTTT
TRBJ1-2	.	.	TRBV20-1	CSARVGGRVGGYTF	TGCAGTGCTAGAGTGGGAGGCAGGGTGGGTGGCTACACCTTC
TRBJ1-5	.	many	TRBV19	CASSIARGWQPQHF	TGTGCCAGTAGTATAGCCAGGGGCTGGCAGCCCCAGCATTTT
TRBJ2-1	TRBD2	many	TRBV7-2	CASSSGLAGGPRFF	TGTGCCAGCAGCTCAGGACTAGCGGGAGGGCCGCGGTTCTTC
TRBJ2-3	.	few	TRBV7-6	CASSRDTGADTQYF	TGTGCCAGCAGCCGGGACACGGGTGCGGATACGCAGTATTTT
TRBJ1-4	.	.	TRBV19	CASSITEKLFF	TGTGCCAGTAGTATCACCGAAAAACTGTTTTTT
TRBJ1-2	.	few	TRBV7-9	CASSLSSSGYTF	TGTGCCAGCAGCTTATCGTCAAGCGGCTACACCTTC
TRBJ2-6	.	.	TRBV7-9	CASSPFRSEVGPGANVLTF	TGTGCCAGCAGCCCATTCAGGTCCGAGGTAGGACCTGGGGCCAACGTCCTGACTTTC
TRBJ2-1	TRBD2	.	TRBV6-6	CASSYPRSTSDNEQFF	TGTGCCAGCAGTTACCCTCGTTCTACTAGCGACAATGAGCAGTTCTTC
TRBJ2-1	TRBD2	many	TRBV12-3/TRBV12-4	CASSFVLAGAYEQFF	TGTGCCAGCAGTTTCGTACTAGCGGGAGCCTATGAGCAGTTCTTC